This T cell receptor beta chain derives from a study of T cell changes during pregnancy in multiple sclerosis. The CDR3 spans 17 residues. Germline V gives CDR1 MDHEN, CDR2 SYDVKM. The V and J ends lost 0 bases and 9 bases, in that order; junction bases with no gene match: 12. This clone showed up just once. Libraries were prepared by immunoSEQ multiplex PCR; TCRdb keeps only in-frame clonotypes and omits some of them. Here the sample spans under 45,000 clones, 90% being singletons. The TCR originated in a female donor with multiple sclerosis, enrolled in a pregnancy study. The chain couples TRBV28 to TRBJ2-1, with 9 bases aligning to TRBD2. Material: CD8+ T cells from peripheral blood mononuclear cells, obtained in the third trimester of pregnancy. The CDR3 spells CASSLWVRREGPSEQFF. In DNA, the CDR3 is TGTGCCAGCAGTTTATGGGTCCGGCGGGAGGGCCCTAGTGAGCAGTTCTTC.